The next 5 T cell receptor beta chains were all read from a single sample in a study of T cells in Graves' hyperthyroidism and ophthalmopathy. TCR beta CDR3 region amplification was performed from RNA transcripts. Primed by the HTBI set, a first-round RT-PCR was run on the TCR CDR3. One entry per CDR3 protein results from TCRdb running MiXCR on the multiplex PCR reads. This sample has under 450,000 distinct CDR3 sequences, with 15% to 18% found just once. The sequenced sample consisted of blood. These receptors were taken from a woman under 30 with Graves' hyperthyroidism.

This chain links TRBV24-1 with TRBJ2-1; D perhaps matches TRBD2 (5 bases). The CDR3 spans 15 residues. Trimming removed 4 bases at V and 8 bases at J, with 17 bases between. In germline, CDR1 is KGHDR, CDR2 SFDVKD. CDR3 residues: CATSDSSGLGDEQFF. CDR3 coding DNA: TGTGCCACCAGTGACTCGTCCGGACTCGGAGATGAGCAGTTCTTC.

This clonotype was recorded at least ten times. The genes are TRBV6-5 and TRBJ1-2, with D perhaps TRBD1 (6 bases). The V end lost 2 bases, the J end lost 4 bases, and 8 bases lay between the germline ends. The length of the CDR3 is 13 residues. Looked up from germline, CDR1 is MNHEY and CDR2 is SVGAGI. CDR3 bases: TGTGCCAGCAGTTACGGGGGCGGCTATGGCTACACCTTC. As protein: CASSYGGGYGYTF.

This clonotype was recorded once. This may be a read error: a much more frequent sequence differs by one nucleotide. This chain links TRBV4-1 with TRBJ1-4; possible D gene TRBD1, 6 bases. This CDR3 comprises 18 residues. Germline values: CDR1 MGHRA, CDR2 YSYEKL. Written as DNA, the CDR3 is TGCGCCAGCAGCCCCCCTTCCAGATCATCAGGCAGGGGTGAAAAACTGGTTTTT. It yields the protein CASSPPSRSSGRGEKLVF.

This clonotype was counted many times. The rearrangement uses TRBV11-2 and TRBJ2-3; 10 nucleotides agree with TRBD2. The J segment lost 2 bases and the V segment lost 4 bases, leaving 6 bases of the junction unmatched. CDR1 and CDR2 (germline): SGHAT, FQNNGV. CDR3 size: 16 residues. The CDR3: CASSSGLAVYTDTQYF. CDR3 nucleotide sequence: TGTGCCAGCAGCTCCGGACTAGCGGTATACACAGATACGCAGTATTTT.

The chain joins TRBV27 to TRBJ1-1; D gene uncertain. V was trimmed by 5 bases and J by 6 bases, leaving 19 bases between them. The CDR3 is made up of 15 amino acids. Per the germline V gene, CDR1 is MNHEY and CDR2 is SMNVEV (reference sequence). Here the CDR3 DNA reads TGTGCCAGCAGTCCCACACCCACCAGAAAGGCTGAAGCTTTCTTT. Encoded protein: CASSPTPTRKAEAFF.